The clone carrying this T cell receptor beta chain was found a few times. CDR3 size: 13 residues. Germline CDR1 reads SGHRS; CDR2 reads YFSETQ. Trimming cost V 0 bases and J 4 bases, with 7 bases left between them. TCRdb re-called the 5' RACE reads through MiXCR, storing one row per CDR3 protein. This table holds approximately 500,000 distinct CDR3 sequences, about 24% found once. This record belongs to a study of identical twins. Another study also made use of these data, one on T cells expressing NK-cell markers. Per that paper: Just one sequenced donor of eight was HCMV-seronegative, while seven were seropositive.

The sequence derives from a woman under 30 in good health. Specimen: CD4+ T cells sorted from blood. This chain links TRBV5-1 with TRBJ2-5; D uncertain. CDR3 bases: TGCGCCAGCAGCTTGGGGCAGAGAGAGACCCAGTACTTC. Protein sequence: CASSLGQRETQYF.